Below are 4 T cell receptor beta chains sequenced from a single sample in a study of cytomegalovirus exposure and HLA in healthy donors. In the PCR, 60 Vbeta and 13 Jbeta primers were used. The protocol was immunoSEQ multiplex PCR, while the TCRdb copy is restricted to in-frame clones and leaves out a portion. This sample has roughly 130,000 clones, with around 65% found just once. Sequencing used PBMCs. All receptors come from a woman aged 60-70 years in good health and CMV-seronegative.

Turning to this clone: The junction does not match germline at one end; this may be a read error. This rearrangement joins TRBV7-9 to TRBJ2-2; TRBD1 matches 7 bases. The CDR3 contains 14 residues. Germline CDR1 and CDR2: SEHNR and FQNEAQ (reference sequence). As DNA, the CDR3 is TGTTCCAGCACGACAGGGAAATACACCGGGGAGCTGTTTTTT. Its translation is CSSTTGKYTGELFF.

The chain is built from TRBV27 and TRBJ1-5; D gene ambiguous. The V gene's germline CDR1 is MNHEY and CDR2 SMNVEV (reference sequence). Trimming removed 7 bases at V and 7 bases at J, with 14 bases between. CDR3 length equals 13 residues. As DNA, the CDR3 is TGTGCCAGCACCTACCGAGGGAGCCAGCCCCAGCATTTT. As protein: CASTYRGSQPQHF.

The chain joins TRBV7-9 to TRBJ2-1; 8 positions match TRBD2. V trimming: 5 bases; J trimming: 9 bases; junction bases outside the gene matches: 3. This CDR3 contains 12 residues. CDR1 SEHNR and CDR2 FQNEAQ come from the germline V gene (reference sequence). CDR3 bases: TGTGCCAGCAGCCCGGGGGGGAGTGAGCAGTTCTTC. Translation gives CASSPGGSEQFF.

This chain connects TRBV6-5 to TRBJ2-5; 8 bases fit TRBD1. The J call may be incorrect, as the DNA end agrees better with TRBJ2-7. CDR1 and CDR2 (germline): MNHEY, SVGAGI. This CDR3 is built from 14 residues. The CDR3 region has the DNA TGTGCCAGCAGTTACACCGGGACAGGCTACGAGCAGTACTTC. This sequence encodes CASSYTGTGYEQYF.